This section outlines one T cell receptor beta chain sequence together with its context. The target antigen is unknown. Specified time point: persistent/refractory GD, antithyroid drugs over 5 years with positive TRAb. PBMCs were the source of the RNA used for TCR sequencing. Patients hailed from an endocrinology department in Xi'an, China. The sample comes from a study of regulatory T cells in long-lasting Graves disease. Study findings and constraints: Accuracy may have suffered from the small sample size. There were preferences for TRBV28, TRBJ1-2 and TRBJ2-5 in persistent disease. Those with persistent Graves' had less TCR diversity than newly diagnosed patients.

V shed 2 bases and J shed 5 bases, with 16 bases lying between them. In germline, CDR1 is MNHNS, CDR2 SASEGT. The CDR3 has 16 amino acids. CDR3-region Arm-PCR and iRepertoire HTBI primers produced the TCR beta libraries. TCRdb re-analysed the multiplex PCR reads in MiXCR, keeping a single row per CDR3 protein. The sample holds some 300,000 distinct CDR3 sequences; around 20% are singletons and the top ten take roughly 50%. The receptor's source is a female donor with Graves disease. The sequencing used peripheral blood mononuclear cells (PBMCs), collected when the disease was refractory, from a patient treated with antithyroid drugs. The chain uses TRBV6-1 and TRBJ2-1; D not certain. The CDR3 DNA sequence: TGTGCCAGCAGTGAAACCCTAGGAAGGGCCCACAATGAGCAGTTCTTC. Amino acid sequence: CASSETLGRAHNEQFF.